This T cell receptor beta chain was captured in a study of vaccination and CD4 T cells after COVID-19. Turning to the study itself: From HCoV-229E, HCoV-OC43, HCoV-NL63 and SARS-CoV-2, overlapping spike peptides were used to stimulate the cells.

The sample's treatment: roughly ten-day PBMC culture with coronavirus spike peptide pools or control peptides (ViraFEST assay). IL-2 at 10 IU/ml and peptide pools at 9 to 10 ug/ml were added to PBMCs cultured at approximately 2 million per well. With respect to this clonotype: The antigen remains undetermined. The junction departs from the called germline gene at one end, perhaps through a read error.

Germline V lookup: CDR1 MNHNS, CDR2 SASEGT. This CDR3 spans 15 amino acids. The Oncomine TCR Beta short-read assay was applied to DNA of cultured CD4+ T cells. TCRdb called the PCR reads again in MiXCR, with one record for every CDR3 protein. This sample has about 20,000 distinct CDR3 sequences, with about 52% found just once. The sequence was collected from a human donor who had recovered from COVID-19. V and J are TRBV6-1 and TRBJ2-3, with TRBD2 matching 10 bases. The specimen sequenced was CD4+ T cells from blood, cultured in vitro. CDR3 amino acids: CASSEAGGRRDTQYF. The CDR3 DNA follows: TGTGCCAGCAGCGAAGCGGGGGGGCGTAGAGATACGCAGTATTTT.